The 16 T cell receptor beta chains below all came from one sample that was sequenced in a study of lymphopenia after photon versus proton radiotherapy. Method: immunoSEQ multiplex PCR; TCRdb's copy keeps in-frame clones and lacks some. The table shows tens of thousands of clones, with about 83% occurring only once. The sequences come from peripheral blood, collected from a patient treated with photon-based radiotherapy. The receptors shown here come from a man aged 50 or older with gastric cancer.

The sample holds one count of this clone. The rearrangement links TRBV28 to TRBJ2-7, with a possible D match to TRBD1 (5 bases). V shed 4 bases and J shed 0 bases, with 25 bases lying between them. CDR3 length: 19 residues. Germline assignment: CDR1 MDHEN and CDR2 SYDVKM. The CDR3 sequence is CASSYLGVIRAPDSYEQYF. The CDR3 DNA is TGTGCCAGCAGTTATCTAGGGGTAATCAGGGCCCCGGACTCCTACGAGCAGTACTTC.

V usage is TRBV19 and J usage is TRBJ1-1; TRBD1 aligns across 9 bases. With 7 bases clipped from V and 4 bases from J, the junction kept 7 bases outside the gene matches. The CDR3 length is 14 residues. In germline, CDR1 is LNHDA, CDR2 SQIVND (reference sequence). CDR3 amino acids: CASTNDRGATEAFF. The CDR3 DNA is TGTGCCAGTACTAACGACAGGGGGGCCACTGAAGCTTTCTTT.

The chain combines TRBV6-1 with TRBJ2-2, with D possibly TRBD2 on 5 matching bases. This CDR3 has 12 residues. The V end lost 11 bases, the J end lost 5 bases, and 12 bases lay between the germline ends. CDR1 is MNHNS and CDR2 is SASEGT in the germline V gene. DNA for the CDR3: TGTGCCGACCGGGATCATACCGGGGAGCTGTTTTTT. Encoded protein: CADRDHTGELFF.

The chain uses TRBV7-9 and TRBJ2-1; 9 nucleotides match TRBD1. The CDR3 is 17 residues long. V was pared by 6 bases and J by 7 bases, with 16 bases of the junction left unmatched. Germline V gene lookup returns CDR1 SEHNR and CDR2 FQNEAQ (reference sequence). This CDR3 reads CASRPRAGTGTSNEQFF. Here the CDR3 DNA reads TGTGCCAGCAGACCTCGCGCCGGGACAGGGACGTCAAATGAGCAGTTCTTC. The entire variable domain, with the rest obtained from reference TRBV7-9 and TRBJ2-1, is as follows: DTGVSQNPRHKITKRGQNVTFRCDPISEHNRLYWYRQTLGQGPEFLTYFQNEAQLEKSRLLSDRFSAERPKGSFSTLEIQRTEQGDSAMYLCASRPRAGTGTSNEQFFGPGTRLTVL.

This clone was observed once. V gene TRBV7-2 combines with J gene TRBJ1-1; no clear D gene. The V end was cut by 3 bases, the J end by 3 bases, with 17 bases between. Looked up from germline, CDR1 is SGHTA and CDR2 is FQGNSA. The CDR3 spans 16 residues. CDR3 loop: CASSLGQLVWDTEAFF. The CDR3 coding sequence is TGTGCCAGCAGCTTGGGTCAGCTCGTGTGGGACACTGAAGCTTTCTTT.

CDR3 in DNA: TGCGCCAGCAGCCTCCGACAGGGTGGTGGGGAGCAGTTCTTC. Translated, it gives CASSLRQGGGEQFF. This rearrangement joins TRBV5-1 to TRBJ2-1; TRBD1 aligns across 7 bases. Unmatched junction bases numbered 11, after V lost 4 bases and J lost 10 bases. Per germline, CDR1 SGHRS and CDR2 YFSETQ. The CDR3 has 14 residues.

A few counts support this clone. V is TRBV6-1 and J is TRBJ1-2; no reliable D call. CDR3 length: 12 residues. Deletions cut 6 bases from V and 4 bases from J, with 9 bases between. Germline CDR1 reads MNHNS; CDR2 reads SASEGT. Here the CDR3 DNA reads TGTGCCAGCAGCCTGGGAGTCTATGGCTACACCTTC. It encodes CASSLGVYGYTF.

The rearrangement joins TRBV28 to TRBJ1-5; possibly TRBD1 for D (6 bases). The CDR3 has 14 residues. The V end was cut by 1 base, the J end by 4 bases, with 8 bases between. CDR1 is MDHEN, CDR2 SYDVKM, per germline. Written as DNA, the CDR3 is TGTGCCAGCAGTTTATCAGGGGAGAATCAGCCCCAGCATTTT. It specifies CASSLSGENQPQHF.

The gene calls are TRBV4-2 and TRBJ2-1, with D tentatively TRBD2 (5 bases). Germline lookup yields CDR1 LGHNA and CDR2 YNFKEQ. The CDR3 is 12 amino acids. V lost 1 base and J lost 10, with 8 bases in between. CDR3: CASSQVPGEQFF. The CDR3 DNA follows: TGTGCCAGCAGCCAAGTTCCGGGAGAGCAGTTCTTC.

The chain joins TRBV19 to TRBJ2-1; 7 positions agree with TRBD2. Trimming took 5 bases from V and 2 from J; bases not matched to a gene: 9. This CDR3 has 16 residues. Germline V gives CDR1 LNHDA, CDR2 SQIVND (reference sequence). The chain's CDR3 is CASSRKKRDTYNEQFF. In DNA form, the CDR3 reads TGTGCCAGTAGTCGCAAAAAGCGGGATACCTACAATGAGCAGTTCTTC.

CDR3 nucleotides: TGTGCCAGCAGCTTGCGACTAGCTCGCTTCGGCGGGGAGCTGTTTTTT. Protein: CASSLRLARFGGELFF. The gene calls are TRBV5-6 and TRBJ2-2; TRBD2 aligns across 7 bases. The CDR3 contains 16 residues. Germline loops: CDR1 SGHDT, CDR2 YYEEEE. The V segment lost 1 base and the J segment 7 bases; nucleotides outside the gene matches: 10.

The chain recombines TRBV4-1 with TRBJ1-1; weak D call: TRBD1 (5 bases). Germline V gene sequence: CDR1 MGHRA, CDR2 YSYEKL. V lost 1 base to trimming and J lost 2 bases, with 26 bases between them. This CDR3 region has 20 residues. CDR3 nucleotides: TGCGCCAGCAGCCAAGGAGGTAGTATGGGGGGGTATGGTGGAAACACTGAAGCTTTCTTT. Translated: CASSQGGSMGGYGGNTEAFF.

The chain recombines TRBV5-4 with TRBJ2-3; 8 nucleotides align to TRBD1. The CDR3 totals 15 residues. Germline V CDR1 and CDR2: SGHNT, YYREEE (reference sequence). Trimming removed 5 bases from V and 4 bases from J; junction bases left unmatched: 9. CDR3 amino acids: CASSFGQGVADTQYF. CDR3 in DNA: TGTGCCAGCAGTTTCGGACAGGGTGTTGCAGATACGCAGTATTTT.

This clone appeared once. The rearrangement uses TRBV10-2 and TRBJ2-7; TRBD1 is a possible D gene (5 bases). The V end lost 6 bases, the J end lost 3 bases, and 24 bases lay between the germline ends. CDR1 and CDR2 from the germline V gene are WSHSY and SAAADI. The CDR3 runs to 17 residues. The CDR3 DNA reads TGCGCCAGCAGCGGTCCAGCCCGGCGGACAAGAAACTACGAGCAGTACTTC. Residues: CASSGPARRTRNYEQYF.

The genes are TRBV10-3 and TRBJ2-7; 10 bases are shared with TRBD2. There are 14 residues in the CDR3. Trimming at V came to 3 bases and at J to 4 bases, leaving 3 bases not matched to a gene. Germline V gene data show CDR1 as ENHRY and CDR2 as SYGVKD. This CDR3 reads CAISEAGGGYEQYF. CDR3 bases: TGTGCCATCAGTGAAGCGGGAGGGGGGTACGAGCAGTACTTC.

The chain has TRBV29-1 and TRBJ2-1; perhaps D is TRBD1 or TRBD2 (5 bases each). V was pared by 5 bases and J by 8 bases, with 13 bases between. Germline-derived CDR1 and CDR2 are SQVTM and ANQGSEA. The CDR3 is made up of 12 amino acids. The CDR3 DNA sequence: TGCAGCGTTTCTAGTAGAGGGGATGAGCAGTTCTTC. This codes for CSVSSRGDEQFF.